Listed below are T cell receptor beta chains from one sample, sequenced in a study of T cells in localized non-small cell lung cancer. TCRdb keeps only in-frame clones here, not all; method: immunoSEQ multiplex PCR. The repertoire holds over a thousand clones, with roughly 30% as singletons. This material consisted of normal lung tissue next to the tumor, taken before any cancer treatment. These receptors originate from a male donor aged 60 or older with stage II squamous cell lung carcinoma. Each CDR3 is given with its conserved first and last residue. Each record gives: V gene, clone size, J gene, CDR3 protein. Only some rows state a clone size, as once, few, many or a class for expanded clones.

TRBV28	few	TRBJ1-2	CASRTQGNYGYTF
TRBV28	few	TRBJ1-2	CASRTGGGGYTF
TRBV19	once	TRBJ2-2	CASSSSGRMAGELFF
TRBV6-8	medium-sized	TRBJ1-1	CASFPQGLNTEAFF
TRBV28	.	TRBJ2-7	CASSLEGTTYEQYF
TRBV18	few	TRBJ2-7	CASSPGQDFYEQYF
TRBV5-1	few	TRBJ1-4	CASSHRERNEKLFF
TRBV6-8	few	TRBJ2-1	CASTGTPSSYNEQFF
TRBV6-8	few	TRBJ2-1	CASSRTSGGGQFF
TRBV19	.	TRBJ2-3	CASSPERLPMITDTQYF
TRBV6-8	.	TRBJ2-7	CAISPGQGPPEQYF
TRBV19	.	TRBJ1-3	CACRTGSSGNTIYF
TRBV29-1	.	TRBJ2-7	CSVALQPTSYEQYF
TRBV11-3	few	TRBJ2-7	CASTRGLAGGNEQYF
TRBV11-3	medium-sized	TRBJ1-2	CASSSRQGANYGYTF
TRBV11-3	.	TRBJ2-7	CASSQLRGQGDSYEQYF
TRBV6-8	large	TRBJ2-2	CASRPPGSRELFF
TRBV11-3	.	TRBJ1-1	CASSLDRASGTEAFF
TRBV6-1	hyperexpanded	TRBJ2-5	CASSEGTRETQYF
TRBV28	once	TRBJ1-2	CASSRDVYGYTF
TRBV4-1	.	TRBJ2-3	CASSLSDSRDTQYF
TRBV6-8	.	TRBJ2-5	CASSGPAQETQYF
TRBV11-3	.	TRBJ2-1	CASSRSGTSYNEQFF
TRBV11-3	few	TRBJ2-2	CASSEESGRAGELFF
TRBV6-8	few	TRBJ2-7	CASRDRGRFDEQYF
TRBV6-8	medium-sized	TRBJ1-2	CAISYGTYYGYTF
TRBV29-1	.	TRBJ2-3	CSVEDLTGTGGSTDTQYF